The sequence of this T cell receptor beta chain was determined in a study of CD8+ T cells in alopecia areata. This clone was recorded a few times. The antigen remains undetermined. Whole-study findings and limits: Scalp repertoires also include resident alphabeta T cells from normal skin.

Germline CDR1 and CDR2: MGHRA and YSYEKL. V was trimmed by 0 bases and J by 4 bases, leaving 16 bases between them. This CDR3 comprises 16 residues. RNA extraction was followed by reverse transcription into cDNA, which acted as the sequencing template. Only in-frame clones appear in the TCRdb table, and some are missing; sequencing was by immunoSEQ multiplex PCR. The sample contains around 190,000 clones, roughly 50% of which appear only once. CD4+ and CD8+ T cells were sorted from PBMCs stained for CD3, CD4 and CD8. The specimen was CD8+ T cells sorted from blood. This chain joins TRBV4-1 and TRBJ2-7; a weak D match, TRBD1 (6 bases). The sequence came from a human donor in good health. CDR3 nucleotides: TGCGCCAGCAGCCAAGAAGGCCTCGGGACACCATACGAGCAGTACTTC. The encoded protein is CASSQEGLGTPYEQYF.